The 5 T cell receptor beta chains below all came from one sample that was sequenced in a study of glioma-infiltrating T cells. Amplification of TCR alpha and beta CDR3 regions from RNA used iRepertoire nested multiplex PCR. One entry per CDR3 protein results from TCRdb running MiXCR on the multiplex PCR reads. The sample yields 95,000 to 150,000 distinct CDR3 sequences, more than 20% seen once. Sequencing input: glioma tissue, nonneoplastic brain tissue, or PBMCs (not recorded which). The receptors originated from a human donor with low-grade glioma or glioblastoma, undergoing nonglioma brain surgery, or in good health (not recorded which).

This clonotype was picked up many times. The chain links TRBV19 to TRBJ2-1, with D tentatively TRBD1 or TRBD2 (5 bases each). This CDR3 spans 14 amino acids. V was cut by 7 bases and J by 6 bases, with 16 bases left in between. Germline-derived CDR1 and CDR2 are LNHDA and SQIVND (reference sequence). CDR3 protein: CASKSGTLLNEQFF. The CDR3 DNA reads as TGTGCCAGTAAGTCCGGGACGCTACTCAATGAGCAGTTCTTC.

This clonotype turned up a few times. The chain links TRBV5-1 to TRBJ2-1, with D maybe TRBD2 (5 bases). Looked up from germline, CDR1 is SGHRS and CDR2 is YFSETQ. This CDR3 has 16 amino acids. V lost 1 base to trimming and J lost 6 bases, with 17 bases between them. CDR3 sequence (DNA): TGCGCCAGCAGCTTGAATGGAGGCCTAGGAGGCAATGAGCAGTTCTTC. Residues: CASSLNGGLGGNEQFF.

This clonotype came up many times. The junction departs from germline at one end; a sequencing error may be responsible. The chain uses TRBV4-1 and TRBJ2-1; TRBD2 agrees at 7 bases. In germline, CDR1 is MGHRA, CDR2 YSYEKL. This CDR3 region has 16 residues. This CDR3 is CASSMMGGRAYDEQFF. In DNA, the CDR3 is TGCGCCAGCAGCATGATGGGGGGGAGGGCCTACGATGAGCAGTTCTTC.

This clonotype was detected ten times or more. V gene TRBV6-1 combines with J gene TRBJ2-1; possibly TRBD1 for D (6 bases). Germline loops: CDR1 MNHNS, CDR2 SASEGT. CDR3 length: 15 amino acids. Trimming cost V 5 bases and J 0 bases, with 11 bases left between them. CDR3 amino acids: CASSPRTASYNEQFF. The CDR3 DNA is TGTGCCAGCAGTCCACGGACAGCCTCCTACAATGAGCAGTTCTTC.

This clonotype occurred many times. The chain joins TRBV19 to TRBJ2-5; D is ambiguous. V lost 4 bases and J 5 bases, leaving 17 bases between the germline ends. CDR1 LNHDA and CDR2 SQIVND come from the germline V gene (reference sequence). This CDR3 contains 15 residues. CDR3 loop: CASSTLTPPRETQYF. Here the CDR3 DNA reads TGTGCCAGTAGTACCTTGACACCTCCCAGGGAGACCCAGTACTTC.